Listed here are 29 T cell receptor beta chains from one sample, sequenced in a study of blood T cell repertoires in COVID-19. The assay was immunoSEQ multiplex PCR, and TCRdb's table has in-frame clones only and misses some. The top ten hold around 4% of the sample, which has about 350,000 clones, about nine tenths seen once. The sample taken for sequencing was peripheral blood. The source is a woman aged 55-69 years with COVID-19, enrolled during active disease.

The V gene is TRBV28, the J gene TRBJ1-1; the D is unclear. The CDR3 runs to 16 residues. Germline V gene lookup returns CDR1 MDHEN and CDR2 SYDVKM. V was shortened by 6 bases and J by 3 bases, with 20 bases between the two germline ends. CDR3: CASRSPVGGQHTEAFF. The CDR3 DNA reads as TGTGCCAGCAGATCACCAGTTGGAGGGCAGCACACTGAAGCTTTCTTT.

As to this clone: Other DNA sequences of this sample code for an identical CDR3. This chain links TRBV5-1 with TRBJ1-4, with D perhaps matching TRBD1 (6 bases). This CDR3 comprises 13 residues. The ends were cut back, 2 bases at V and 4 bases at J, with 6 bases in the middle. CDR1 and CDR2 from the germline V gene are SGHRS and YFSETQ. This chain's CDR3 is CASSLGGNEKLFF. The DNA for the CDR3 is TGCGCCAGCAGCTTAGGGGGTAATGAAAAACTGTTTTTT.

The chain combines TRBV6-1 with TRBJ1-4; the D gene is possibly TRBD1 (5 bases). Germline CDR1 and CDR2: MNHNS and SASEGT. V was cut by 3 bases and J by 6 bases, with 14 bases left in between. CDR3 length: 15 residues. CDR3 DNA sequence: TGTGCCAGCAGTGAGCCCTTCGGAGGGGATGAAAAACTGTTTTTT. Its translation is CASSEPFGGDEKLFF.

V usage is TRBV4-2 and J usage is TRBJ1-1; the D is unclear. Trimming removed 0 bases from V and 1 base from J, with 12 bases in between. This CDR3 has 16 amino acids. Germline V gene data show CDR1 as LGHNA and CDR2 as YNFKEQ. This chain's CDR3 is CASSQDGSAANTEAFF. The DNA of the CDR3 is TGTGCCAGCAGCCAAGATGGGTCGGCGGCGAACACTGAAGCTTTCTTT.

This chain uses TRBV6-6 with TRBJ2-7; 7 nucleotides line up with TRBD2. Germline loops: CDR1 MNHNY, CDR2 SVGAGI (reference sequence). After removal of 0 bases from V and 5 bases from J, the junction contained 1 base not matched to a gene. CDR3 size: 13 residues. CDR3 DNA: TGTGCCAGCAGTTACTCGGGGAGGGACGAGCAGTACTTC. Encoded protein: CASSYSGRDEQYF.

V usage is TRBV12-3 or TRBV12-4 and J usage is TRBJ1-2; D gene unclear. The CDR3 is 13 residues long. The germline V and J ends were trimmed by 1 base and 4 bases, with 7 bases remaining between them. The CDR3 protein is CASSLDGSYGYTF. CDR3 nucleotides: TGTGCCAGCAGTTTAGACGGGTCCTATGGCTACACCTTC.

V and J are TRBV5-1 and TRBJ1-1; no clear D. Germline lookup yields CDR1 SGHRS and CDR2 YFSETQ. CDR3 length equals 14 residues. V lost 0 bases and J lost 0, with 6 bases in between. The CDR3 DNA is TGCGCCAGCAGCTTGGACACGCTGAACACTGAAGCTTTCTTT. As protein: CASSLDTLNTEAFF.

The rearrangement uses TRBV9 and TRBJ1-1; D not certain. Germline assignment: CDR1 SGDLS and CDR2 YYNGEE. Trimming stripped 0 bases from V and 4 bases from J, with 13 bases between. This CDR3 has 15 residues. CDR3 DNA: TGTGCCAGCAGCGTAGGGGCCTTCCGGGGCACTGAAGCTTTCTTT. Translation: CASSVGAFRGTEAFF.

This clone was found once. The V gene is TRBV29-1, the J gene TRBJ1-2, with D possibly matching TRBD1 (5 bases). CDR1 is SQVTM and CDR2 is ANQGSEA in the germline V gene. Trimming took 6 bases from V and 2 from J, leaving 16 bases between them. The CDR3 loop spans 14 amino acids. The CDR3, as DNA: TGCAGCGTCCCCCCGACAGATACCAACTATGGCTACACCTTC. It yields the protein CSVPPTDTNYGYTF.

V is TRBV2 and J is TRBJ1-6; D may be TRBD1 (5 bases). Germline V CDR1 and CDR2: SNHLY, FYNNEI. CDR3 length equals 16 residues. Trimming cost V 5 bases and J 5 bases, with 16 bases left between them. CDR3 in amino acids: CASSPQGGLNNSPLHF. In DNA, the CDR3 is TGTGCCAGCAGTCCCCAGGGTGGGCTAAATAATTCACCCCTCCACTTT.

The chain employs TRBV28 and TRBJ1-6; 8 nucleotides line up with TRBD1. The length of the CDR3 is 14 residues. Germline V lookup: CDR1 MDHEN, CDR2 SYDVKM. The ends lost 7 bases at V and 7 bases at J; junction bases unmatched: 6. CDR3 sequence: CASTPDRENSPLHF. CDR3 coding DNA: TGTGCCAGCACCCCGGACAGGGAAAATTCACCCCTCCACTTT.

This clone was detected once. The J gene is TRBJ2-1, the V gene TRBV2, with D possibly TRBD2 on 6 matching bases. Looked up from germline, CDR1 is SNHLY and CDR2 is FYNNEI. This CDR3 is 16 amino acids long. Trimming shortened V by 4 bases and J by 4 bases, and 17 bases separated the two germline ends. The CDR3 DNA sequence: TGTGCCAGCAGTGGCCTGCGGGGCCACCCATACAATGAGCAGTTCTTC. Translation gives CASSGLRGHPYNEQFF. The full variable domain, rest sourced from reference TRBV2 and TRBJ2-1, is EPEVTQTPSHQVTQMGQEVILRCVPISNHLYFYWYRQILGQKVEFLVSFYNNEISEKSEIFDDQFSVERPDGSNFTLKIRSTKLEDSAMYFCASSGLRGHPYNEQFFGPGTRLTVL.

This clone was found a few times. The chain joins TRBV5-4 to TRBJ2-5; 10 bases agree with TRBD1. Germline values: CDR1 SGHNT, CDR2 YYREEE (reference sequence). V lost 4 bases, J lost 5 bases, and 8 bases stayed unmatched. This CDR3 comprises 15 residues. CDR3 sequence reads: CASSPGQGSVETQYF. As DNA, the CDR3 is TGTGCCAGCAGCCCGGGACAGGGGAGTGTTGAGACCCAGTACTTC. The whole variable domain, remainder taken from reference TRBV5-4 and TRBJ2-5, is ETGVTQSPTHLIKTRGQQVTLRCSSQSGHNTVSWYQQALGQGPQFIFQYYREEENGRGNFPPRFSGLQFPNYSSELNVNALELDDSALYLCASSPGQGSVETQYFGPGTRLLVL.

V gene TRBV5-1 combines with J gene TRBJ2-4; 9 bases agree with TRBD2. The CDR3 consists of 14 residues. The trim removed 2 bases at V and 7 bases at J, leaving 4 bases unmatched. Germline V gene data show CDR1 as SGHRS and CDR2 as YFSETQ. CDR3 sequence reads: CASSFSGGRNIQYF. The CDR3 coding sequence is TGCGCCAGCAGCTTTAGCGGGGGCCGGAACATTCAGTACTTC.

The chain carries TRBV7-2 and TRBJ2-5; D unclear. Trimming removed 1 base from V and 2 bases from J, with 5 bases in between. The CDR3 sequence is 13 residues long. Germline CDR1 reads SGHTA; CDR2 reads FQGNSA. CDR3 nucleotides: TGTGCCAGCAGCTTAGTCAGTCAAGAGACCCAGTACTTC. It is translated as CASSLVSQETQYF.

CDR3 sequence reads: CATSRGATGSGGYTF. Written as DNA, the CDR3 is TGTGCCACCAGCAGAGGAGCGACAGGGTCGGGAGGCTACACCTTC. The V call is TRBV15, the J call TRBJ1-2; 7 bases are a match to TRBD1. The CDR3 extends over 15 amino acids. Germline CDR1 is LNHNV and CDR2 is YYDKDF (reference sequence). The J segment lost 8 bases and the V segment lost 1 base, leaving 10 bases of the junction unmatched.

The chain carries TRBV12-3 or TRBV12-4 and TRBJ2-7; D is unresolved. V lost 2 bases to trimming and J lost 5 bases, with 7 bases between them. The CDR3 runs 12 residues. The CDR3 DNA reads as TGTGCCAGCAGTTTACACAAAAACGAGCAGTACTTC. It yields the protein CASSLHKNEQYF.

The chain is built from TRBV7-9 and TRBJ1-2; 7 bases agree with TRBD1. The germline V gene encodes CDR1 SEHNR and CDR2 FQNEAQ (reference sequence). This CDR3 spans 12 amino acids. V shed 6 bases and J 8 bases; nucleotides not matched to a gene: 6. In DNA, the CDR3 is TGTGCCAGCAGGTCTGGACAGGACGGCTACACCTTC. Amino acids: CASRSGQDGYTF.

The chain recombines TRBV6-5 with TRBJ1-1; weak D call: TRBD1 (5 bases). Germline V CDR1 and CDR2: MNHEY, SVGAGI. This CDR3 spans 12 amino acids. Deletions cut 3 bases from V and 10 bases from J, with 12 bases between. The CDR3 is CASSYSAGRAFF. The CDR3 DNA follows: TGTGCCAGCAGTTATTCGGCAGGGCGAGCTTTCTTT.

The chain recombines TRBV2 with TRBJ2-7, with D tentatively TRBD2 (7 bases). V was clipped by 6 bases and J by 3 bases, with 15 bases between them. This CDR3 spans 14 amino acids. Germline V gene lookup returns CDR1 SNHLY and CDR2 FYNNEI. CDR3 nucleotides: TGTGCCAGCAGCTCCCGGGGGGACATCTACGAGCAGTACTTC. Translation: CASSSRGDIYEQYF.

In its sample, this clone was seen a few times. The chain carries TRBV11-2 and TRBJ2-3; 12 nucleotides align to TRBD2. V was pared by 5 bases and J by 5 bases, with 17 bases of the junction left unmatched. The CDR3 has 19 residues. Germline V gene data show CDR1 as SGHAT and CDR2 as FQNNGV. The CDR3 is CASSPQVPTSGGYGDTQYF. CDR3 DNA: TGTGCCAGCAGCCCCCAGGTCCCAACTAGCGGGGGGTATGGAGATACGCAGTATTTT.

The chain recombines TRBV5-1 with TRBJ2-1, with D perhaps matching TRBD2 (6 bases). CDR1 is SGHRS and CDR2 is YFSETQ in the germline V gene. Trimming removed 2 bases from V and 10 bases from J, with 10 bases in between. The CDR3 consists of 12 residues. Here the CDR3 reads CASSLTRGEQFF. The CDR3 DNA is TGCGCCAGCAGCTTAACACGGGGGGAGCAGTTCTTC.

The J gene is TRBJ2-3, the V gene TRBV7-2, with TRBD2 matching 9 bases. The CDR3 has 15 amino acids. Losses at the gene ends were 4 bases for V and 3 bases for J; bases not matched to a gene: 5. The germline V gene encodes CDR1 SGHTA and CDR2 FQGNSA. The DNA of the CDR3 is TGTGCCAGCAGCTCTCTAGCGGGGCCTACAGATACGCAGTATTTT. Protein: CASSSLAGPTDTQYF.

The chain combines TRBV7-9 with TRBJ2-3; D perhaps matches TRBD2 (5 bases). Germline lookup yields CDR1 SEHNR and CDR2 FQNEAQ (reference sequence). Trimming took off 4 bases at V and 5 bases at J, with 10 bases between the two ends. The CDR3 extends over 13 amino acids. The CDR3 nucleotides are TGTGCCAGCAGCTCAGCGGCCGAAGATACGCAGTATTTT. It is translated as CASSSAAEDTQYF.

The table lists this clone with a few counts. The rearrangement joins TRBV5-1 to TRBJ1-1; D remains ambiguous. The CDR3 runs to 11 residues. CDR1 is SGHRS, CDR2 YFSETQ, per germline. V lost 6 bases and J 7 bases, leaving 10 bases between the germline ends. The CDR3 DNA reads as TGCGCCAGCACCCAAGCGGGTGAAGCTTTCTTT. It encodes CASTQAGEAFF.

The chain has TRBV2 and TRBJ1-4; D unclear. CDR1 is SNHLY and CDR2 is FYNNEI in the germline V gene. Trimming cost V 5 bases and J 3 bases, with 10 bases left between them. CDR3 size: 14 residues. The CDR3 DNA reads TGTGCCAGCAGTTCACTGTCGCCTAATGAAAAACTGTTTTTT. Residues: CASSSLSPNEKLFF.

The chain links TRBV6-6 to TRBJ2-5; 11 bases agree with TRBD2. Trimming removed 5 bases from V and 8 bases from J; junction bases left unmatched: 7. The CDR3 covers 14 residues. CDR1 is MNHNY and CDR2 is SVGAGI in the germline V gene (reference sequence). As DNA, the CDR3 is TGTGCCAGCAGTGCTCTAGCGGGGGGACCCACCCAGTACTTC. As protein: CASSALAGGPTQYF.

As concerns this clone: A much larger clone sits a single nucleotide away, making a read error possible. CDR3 loop: CASRATGNQPQHF. The CDR3 region has the DNA TGTGCCAGCAGGGCGACAGGGAATCAGCCCCAGCATTTT. The chain joins TRBV6-5 to TRBJ1-5; 7 bases match TRBD1. CDR3 length: 13 amino acids. The trim removed 6 bases at V and 4 bases at J, leaving 3 bases unmatched. Germline loops: CDR1 MNHEY, CDR2 SVGAGI.

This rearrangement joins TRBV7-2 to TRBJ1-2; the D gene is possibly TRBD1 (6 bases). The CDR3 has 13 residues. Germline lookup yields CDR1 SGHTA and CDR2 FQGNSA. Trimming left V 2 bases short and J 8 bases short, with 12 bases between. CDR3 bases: TGTGCCAGCAGCTTACTCAGGGGTAGAGGCTACACCTTC. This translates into CASSLLRGRGYTF.